This T cell receptor (beta chain) stems from a study of cytomegalovirus exposure and HLA in healthy donors. Study-wide background: HLA-typed donors were the source of approximately 88 million unique TCRs held in an early data release. Broader study findings: Earlier analysis yielded a pattern in which most TCR beta V segments were productive about 90% or about 30% of the time.

PCR used 60 Vbeta primers and 13 Jbeta primers. TCRdb's table, derived via immunoSEQ multiplex PCR, lists solely in-frame clones and lacks some. The table lists under 140,000 clones, approximately 86% of them singletons, with about 1.8% in the top ten. On this clone itself: Its antigen is unidentified.

The germline CDR1 and CDR2 sequences are SGHNT and YYREEE (reference sequence). This CDR3 is 19 amino acids long. V shed 0 bases and J shed 5 bases, with 21 bases lying between them. The chain couples TRBV5-4 to TRBJ1-6, with a tentative D call TRBD1 (5 bases). Sequenced sample: PBMCs. This TCR was sampled from a man between 40 and 49 years old in good health and CMV-seronegative. The DNA of the CDR3 is TGTGCCAGCAGCTTGGAGAGGGTGTTCGGCAGGGAGGATAATTCACCCCTCCACTTT. Amino acid sequence: CASSLERVFGREDNSPLHF.